The 20 T cell receptor beta chains listed next were all sequenced from one sample in a study of patients and donors after allogeneic stem cell transplantation. TCRdb processed the RT-PCR reads anew with MiXCR; each CDR3 protein has one entry. The sample shows roughly 960,000 distinct CDR3 sequences, approximately 19% of them seen only once. The sample consisted of blood, either unsorted or a sorted T cell fraction (not recorded which). All receptors come from a human donor who was either an allogeneic HSCT recipient or a stem cell or donor lymphocyte infusion donor (not recorded which). It is not recorded whose cells these are; they may come from a transplant donor.

V gene TRBV29-1 combines with J gene TRBJ1-4; D uncertain. V was pared by 4 bases and J by 4 bases, with 25 bases between. Germline V gene data show CDR1 as SQVTM and CDR2 as ANQGSEA. This CDR3 is built from 18 residues. The CDR3 sequence: CSVGQGFPGWASNEKLFF. The DNA for the CDR3 is TGCAGCGTTGGCCAAGGTTTTCCCGGGTGGGCCAGTAATGAAAAACTGTTTTTT.

This sequence joins TRBV7-8 and TRBJ2-3; 7 bases map to TRBD1. The CDR3 has 15 amino acids. Germline CDR1 SGHVS, CDR2 FQNEAQ. V was clipped by 6 bases and J by 2 bases; unmatched bases: 8. CDR3 DNA: TGTGCCAGCAGTTACCGGGACAGCCCCACAGATACGCAGTATTTT. As protein: CASSYRDSPTDTQYF. Using reference TRBV7-8 and TRBJ2-3 for the parts outside the CDR3, the full variable domain is GAGVSQSPRYKVAKRGQDVALRCDPISGHVSLFWYQQALGQGPEFLTYFQNEAQLDKSGLPSDRFFAERPEGSVSTLKIQRTQQEDSAVYLCASSYRDSPTDTQYFGPGTRLTVL.

This clonotype was counted only a few times. The J gene is TRBJ1-3, the V gene TRBV7-9; maybe TRBD1 (5 bases). The germline V gene has CDR1 SEHNR and CDR2 FQNEAQ (reference sequence). This CDR3 contains 16 residues. Trimming removed 8 bases at V and 2 bases at J, with 19 bases between. The CDR3, as DNA: TGTGCCAGCGTATGGGGCAGCTCTTCGCCTGGAAACACCATATATTTT. Translation gives CASVWGSSSPGNTIYF.

This clonotype was detected many times. The chain uses TRBV20-1 and TRBJ1-1; 7 positions agree with TRBD1. Germline trimming cut 7 bases from V and 10 bases from J; bases unmatched to any gene: 3. The CDR3 sequence is 9 residues long. Per the germline V gene, CDR1 is DFQATT and CDR2 is SNEGSKA (reference sequence). The CDR3 region has the DNA TGCAGTGTTGGGACAGCAGCTTTCTTT. It yields the protein CSVGTAAFF.

The rearrangement uses TRBV5-1 and TRBJ1-2; no clear D. The germline V gene encodes CDR1 SGHRS and CDR2 YFSETQ. V lost 3 bases to trimming and J lost 4 bases, with 16 bases between them. The CDR3 is 15 residues long. This chain's CDR3 is CASSSEGTRTYGYTF. CDR3 nucleotide sequence: TGCGCCAGCAGCTCGGAGGGAACTAGGACCTATGGCTACACCTTC.

The chain couples TRBV10-3 to TRBJ2-7; 9 bases match TRBD1. The junction had 14 bases not matched to a gene; V was cut back by 4 bases and J by 4 bases. Germline V lookup: CDR1 ENHRY, CDR2 SYGVKD. CDR3 length: 17 amino acids. The CDR3 loop is CAISGSLRDRDSYEQYF. The CDR3 coding sequence is TGTGCCATCAGTGGTTCTCTCCGGGACAGGGATTCATACGAGCAGTACTTC.

J is TRBJ1-2 and V is TRBV25-1, with a weak D call TRBD1 (6 bases). The length of the CDR3 is 13 residues. Trimming removed 4 bases at V and 4 bases at J, with 10 bases between. Germline loops: CDR1 MGHDK, CDR2 SYGVNS. CDR3 sequence: CASSVQGSYGYTF. CDR3 nucleotide sequence: TGTGCCAGCAGTGTACAGGGAAGCTATGGCTACACCTTC.

V gene TRBV7-3 combines with J gene TRBJ2-1, with 7 nucleotides matching TRBD1. The trim removed 5 bases at V and 6 bases at J, leaving 10 bases unmatched. Germline CDR1 is SGHTA and CDR2 is FQGTGA. The CDR3 length is 15 residues. CDR3 loop: CASSLQGQTINEQFF. CDR3 in DNA: TGTGCCAGCAGCCTACAGGGGCAAACTATCAATGAGCAGTTCTTC.

A word on this clonotype: The CDR3 does not close with the conserved phenylalanine or tryptophan, likely indicating a read error. It is unclear where the CDR3 begins or ends on the DNA, so no DNA is shown, and the CDR3 is as TCRdb lists it. The rearrangement uses TRBV21-1 and TRBJ2-1; whether TRBD1, the table's D call, matches the DNA was not checked. TRBV21-1 is a documented pseudogene. Termini included, the CDR3 measures 14 amino acids. The CDR3 here is CASSKALGVGHRPV.

There are a few counts of this clonotype. The chain is built from TRBV10-3 and TRBJ2-2; 8 positions match TRBD1. The CDR3 is 14 amino acids. CDR1 and CDR2 from the germline V gene are ENHRY and SYGVKD. V lost 7 bases and J lost 6; bases outside the gene matches: 7. The CDR3 spells CAINHGQGSGELFF. In nucleotides, the CDR3 is TGTGCCATCAACCACGGACAGGGCTCCGGGGAGCTGTTTTTT.

A few counts support this clonotype. V gene TRBV4-1 combines with J gene TRBJ1-3; D unclear. Germline lookup yields CDR1 MGHRA and CDR2 YSYEKL. Deletions cut 5 bases from V and 0 bases from J, with 11 bases between. This CDR3 region has 15 residues. In nucleotides, the CDR3 is TGCGCCAGCAGCTCCTCGACGGACTCTGGAAACACCATATATTTT. Amino acids: CASSSSTDSGNTIYF.

This clonotype came up a few times. J is TRBJ1-1 and V is TRBV12-3 or TRBV12-4; maybe TRBD1 (5 bases). V gave up 6 bases and J gave up 4 bases, with 12 bases separating them. The CDR3 extends over 13 amino acids. The CDR3 loop is CASRQDRSTEAFF. DNA for the CDR3: TGTGCCAGCAGACAGGACCGGAGCACTGAAGCTTTCTTT.

V gene TRBV30 combines with J gene TRBJ2-2, with D possibly being TRBD1 or TRBD2 (6 bases each). Looked up from germline, CDR1 is GTSNPN and CDR2 is SVGIG (reference sequence). This CDR3 contains 13 residues. Trimming took off 5 bases at V and 4 bases at J, with 11 bases between the two ends. The CDR3 DNA is TGTGCCTGGGGCAGGGGAGGCACCGGGGAGCTGTTTTTT. This encodes CAWGRGGTGELFF.

V gene TRBV6-2 or TRBV6-3 combines with J gene TRBJ2-5; D possibly uses TRBD1 or TRBD2 (5 bases each). Germline loops: CDR1 MNHEY, CDR2 SVGEGT. With 5 bases removed from V and 4 bases from J, the gap between germline ends came to 14 bases. This CDR3 spans 14 amino acids. This CDR3 is CASSRVPGRETQYF. As DNA, the CDR3 is TGTGCCAGCAGTCGCGTTCCAGGGAGAGAGACCCAGTACTTC.

The chain employs TRBV7-9 and TRBJ1-4; D gene unclear. Trimming stripped 5 bases from V and 8 bases from J, with 18 bases between. The CDR3 extends over 15 amino acids. CDR1 is SEHNR, CDR2 FQNEAQ, per germline (reference sequence). CDR3 sequence (DNA): TGTGCCAGCAGCCTAGTTTGGCAGGTTGACGAAAAACTGTTTTTT. It translates to CASSLVWQVDEKLFF.

This clonotype has only a few counts. The J gene is TRBJ2-3, the V gene TRBV6-1; 10 nucleotides align to TRBD2. Trimming took 2 bases from V and 2 from J; bases not matched to a gene: 7. Germline CDR1 is MNHNS and CDR2 is SASEGT. The CDR3 loop spans 17 amino acids. In DNA form, the CDR3 reads TGTGCCAGCAGTGAAACCCCTAGCGGGGGATACACAGATACGCAGTATTTT. Protein product: CASSETPSGGYTDTQYF.

J is TRBJ2-2 and V is TRBV5-1; possible D gene TRBD1, 7 bases. The V end lost 4 bases, the J end lost 5 bases, and 18 bases lay between the germline ends. This CDR3 has 16 amino acids. The germline CDR1 and CDR2 sequences are SGHRS and YFSETQ. The CDR3 bases are TGCGCCAGCAGCCTACGTGGAGGGGGCGAAACCGGGGAGCTGTTTTTT. This encodes CASSLRGGGETGELFF.

This chain uses TRBV12-3 or TRBV12-4 with TRBJ1-1; TRBD1 matches 9 bases. J was trimmed by 7 bases and V by 8 bases; bases with no gene match: 14. CDR3 length: 15 amino acids. The CDR3 is CASSHRDRVSSEAFF. In DNA form, the CDR3 reads TGTGCCAGCTCCCACCGGGACAGGGTTTCTAGTGAAGCTTTCTTT.

This clonotype was found a few times. J is TRBJ1-6 and V is TRBV12-3 or TRBV12-4, with unresolved D. Trimming cost V 7 bases and J 5 bases, with 9 bases left between them. The CDR3 contains 13 residues. The CDR3 sequence is CASKGGDNSPLHF. CDR3 in DNA: TGTGCCAGCAAAGGTGGAGATAATTCACCCCTCCACTTT.

This clonotype appeared many times. This chain connects TRBV25-1 to TRBJ2-3; a possible D gene is TRBD2 (5 bases). The V gene's germline CDR1 is MGHDK and CDR2 SYGVNS. Between the trimmed V and J ends, which lost 2 bases and 5 bases, there was a span of 17 bases. The CDR3 totals 16 residues. CDR3 bases: TGTGCCAGCAGTGAAGGGAGCGGCCACGGGATAGATACGCAGTATTTT. Translation gives CASSEGSGHGIDTQYF.